The following is a TCR beta chain sequence with its context. Its antigen is still unknown. The entry originates in a study of cytomegalovirus exposure and HLA in healthy donors. 13 Jbeta primers and 60 Vbeta primers were used for the PCR. TCRdb keeps only in-frame clones here, not all; method: immunoSEQ multiplex PCR. The sample contains over 100,000 clones, 65% to 90% of which appear only once. Study findings and constraints: A few chains tied to CMV proved CMV antigen-specific in vitro.

This receptor was identified in a woman under 30 in good health and CMV-seropositive. The sample consisted of PBMCs.

Here the CDR3 DNA reads TGTGCCAGCAGTTTAGTACCTACCTACGAGCAGTACTTC. This codes for CASSLVPTYEQYF. The rearrangement joins TRBV28 to TRBJ2-7; no reliable D call. Trimming removed 2 bases at V and 2 bases at J, with 7 bases between. Germline loops: CDR1 MDHEN, CDR2 SYDVKM. The length of the CDR3 is 13 residues.